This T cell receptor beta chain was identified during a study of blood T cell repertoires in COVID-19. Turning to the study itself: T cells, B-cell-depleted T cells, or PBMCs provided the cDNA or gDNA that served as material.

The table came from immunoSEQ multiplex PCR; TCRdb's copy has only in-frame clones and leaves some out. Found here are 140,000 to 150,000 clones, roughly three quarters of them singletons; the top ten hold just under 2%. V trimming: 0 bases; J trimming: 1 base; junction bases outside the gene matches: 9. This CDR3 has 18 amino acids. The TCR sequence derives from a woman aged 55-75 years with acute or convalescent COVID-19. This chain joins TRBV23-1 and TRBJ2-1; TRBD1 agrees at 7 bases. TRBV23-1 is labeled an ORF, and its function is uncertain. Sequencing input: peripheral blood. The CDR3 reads CASSQSKGQTQSYNEQFF. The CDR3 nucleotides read TGCGCCAGCAGTCAATCGAAGGGACAGACCCAATCCTACAATGAGCAGTTCTTC.